The T cell receptor beta chain under discussion was sequenced for a study of blood T cell repertoires in COVID-19. Study context: The United States, Italy and Spain provided the acute and convalescent COVID-19 samples.

Data came from immunoSEQ multiplex PCR; TCRdb stores just in-frame clones and leaves some out. The sample has 63,000 or so clones, roughly 80% seen once. V lost 1 base and J 3 bases, leaving 9 bases between the germline ends. Germline lookup yields CDR1 GTSNPN and CDR2 SVGIG (reference sequence). There are 13 residues in the CDR3. The sequenced material came from peripheral blood. The chain uses TRBV30 and TRBJ1-1, with D tentatively TRBD1 (6 bases). This receptor was identified in a human donor in a cohort sampled during active COVID-19. The CDR3 sequence is CAWSEQGYTEAFF. The CDR3, as DNA: TGTGCCTGGAGTGAACAGGGTTACACTGAAGCTTTCTTT.